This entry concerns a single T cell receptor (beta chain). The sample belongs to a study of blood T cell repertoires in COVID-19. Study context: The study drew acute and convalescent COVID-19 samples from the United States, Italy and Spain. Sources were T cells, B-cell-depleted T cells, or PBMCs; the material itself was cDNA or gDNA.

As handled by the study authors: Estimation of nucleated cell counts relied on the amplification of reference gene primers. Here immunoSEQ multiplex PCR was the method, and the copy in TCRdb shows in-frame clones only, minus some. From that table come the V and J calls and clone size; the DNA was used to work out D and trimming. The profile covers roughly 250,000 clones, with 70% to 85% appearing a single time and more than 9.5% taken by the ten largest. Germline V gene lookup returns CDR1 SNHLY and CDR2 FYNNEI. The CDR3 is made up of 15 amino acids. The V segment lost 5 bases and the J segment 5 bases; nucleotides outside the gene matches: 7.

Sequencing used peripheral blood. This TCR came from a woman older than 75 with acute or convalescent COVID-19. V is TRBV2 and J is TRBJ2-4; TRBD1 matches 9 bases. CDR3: CASSLQGDRENIQYF. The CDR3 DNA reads TGTGCCAGCAGTTTACAGGGGGACAGGGAAAACATTCAGTACTTC.